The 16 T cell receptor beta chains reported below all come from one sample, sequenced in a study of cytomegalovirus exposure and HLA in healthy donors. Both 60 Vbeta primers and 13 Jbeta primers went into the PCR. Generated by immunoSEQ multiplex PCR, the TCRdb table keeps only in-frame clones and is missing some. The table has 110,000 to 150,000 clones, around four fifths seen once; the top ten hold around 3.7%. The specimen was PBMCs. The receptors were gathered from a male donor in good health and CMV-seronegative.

CDR3 region: CASSGLAAPYNEQFF. The CDR3 DNA reads TGTGCCAGTAGCGGACTAGCGGCTCCCTACAATGAGCAGTTCTTC. The chain has TRBV19 and TRBJ2-1; TRBD2 agrees at 10 bases. Germline values: CDR1 LNHDA, CDR2 SQIVND (reference sequence). The CDR3 consists of 15 residues. J lost 2 bases, V lost 6 bases, and 4 bases had no gene match. Combining the CDR3 with reference TRBV19 and TRBJ2-1 gives the whole variable domain DGGITQSPKYLFRKEGQNVTLSCEQNLNHDAMYWYRQDPGQGLRLIYYSQIVNDFQKGDIAEGYSVSREKKESFPLTVTSAQKNPTAFYLCASSGLAAPYNEQFFGPGTRLTVL.

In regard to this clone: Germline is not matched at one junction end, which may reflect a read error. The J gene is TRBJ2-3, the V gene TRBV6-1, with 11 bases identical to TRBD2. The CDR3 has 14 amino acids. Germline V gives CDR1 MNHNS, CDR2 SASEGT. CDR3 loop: CASGETSGVDTQYF. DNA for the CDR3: TGTGCCAGCGGTGAGACTAGCGGGGTCGATACGCAGTATTTT.

CDR3 coding DNA: TGTGCCACCAGCATCCAGTTAACGGGGGGTACTGAAGCTTTCTTT. It specifies CATSIQLTGGTEAFF. This rearrangement joins TRBV15 to TRBJ1-1; tentative D call: TRBD1 (5 bases). This CDR3 has 15 amino acids. V lost 4 bases, J lost 5 bases, and 17 bases lay in between. From germline, CDR1 is LNHNV and CDR2 YYDKDF (reference sequence).

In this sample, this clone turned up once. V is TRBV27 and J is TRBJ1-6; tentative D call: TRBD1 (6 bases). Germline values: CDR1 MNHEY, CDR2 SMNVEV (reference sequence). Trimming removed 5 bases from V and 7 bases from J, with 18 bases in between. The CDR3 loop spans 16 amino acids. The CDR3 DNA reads TGTGCCAGCAGTCTTTCCGACAGGAGTGCGAATTCACCCCTCCACTTT. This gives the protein CASSLSDRSANSPLHF.

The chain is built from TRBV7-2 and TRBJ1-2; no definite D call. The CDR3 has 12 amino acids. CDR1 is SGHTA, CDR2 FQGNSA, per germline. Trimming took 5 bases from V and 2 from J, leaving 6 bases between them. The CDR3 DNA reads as TGTGCCAGCAGCCCCTACAACTATGGCTACACCTTC. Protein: CASSPYNYGYTF.

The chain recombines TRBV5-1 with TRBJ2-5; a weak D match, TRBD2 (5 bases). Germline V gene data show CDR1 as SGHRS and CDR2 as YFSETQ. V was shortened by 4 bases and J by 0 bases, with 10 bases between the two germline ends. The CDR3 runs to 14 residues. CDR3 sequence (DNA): TGCGCCAGCAGCGCCAGCGGCCACCAAGAGACCCAGTACTTC. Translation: CASSASGHQETQYF.

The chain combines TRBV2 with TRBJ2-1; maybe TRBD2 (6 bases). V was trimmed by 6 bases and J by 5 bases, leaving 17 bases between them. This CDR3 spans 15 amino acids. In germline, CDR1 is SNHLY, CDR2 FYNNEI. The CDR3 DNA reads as TGTGCCAGCAGGTGGGACTTCGGGACCCACAATGAGCAGTTCTTC. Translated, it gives CASRWDFGTHNEQFF. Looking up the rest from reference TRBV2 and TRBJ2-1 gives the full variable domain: EPEVTQTPSHQVTQMGQEVILRCVPISNHLYFYWYRQILGQKVEFLVSFYNNEISEKSEIFDDQFSVERPDGSNFTLKIRSTKLEDSAMYFCASRWDFGTHNEQFFGPGTRLTVL.

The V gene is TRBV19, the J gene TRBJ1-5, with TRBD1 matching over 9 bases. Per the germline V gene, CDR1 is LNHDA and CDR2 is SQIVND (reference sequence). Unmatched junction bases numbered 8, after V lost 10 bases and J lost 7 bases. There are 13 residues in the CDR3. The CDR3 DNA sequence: TGTGCCACCTCACAGGGGGCAGGACAGCCCCAGCATTTT. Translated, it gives CATSQGAGQPQHF.

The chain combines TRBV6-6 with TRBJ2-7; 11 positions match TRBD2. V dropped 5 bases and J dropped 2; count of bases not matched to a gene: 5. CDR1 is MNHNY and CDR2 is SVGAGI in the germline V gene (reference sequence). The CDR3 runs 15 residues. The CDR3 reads CASSDIAGGTYEQYF. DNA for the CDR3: TGTGCCAGCAGTGACATAGCGGGGGGGACCTACGAGCAGTACTTC.

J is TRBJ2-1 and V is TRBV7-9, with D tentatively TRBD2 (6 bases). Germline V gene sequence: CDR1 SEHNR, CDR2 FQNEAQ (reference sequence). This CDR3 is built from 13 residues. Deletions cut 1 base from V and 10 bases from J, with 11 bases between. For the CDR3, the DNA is TGTGCCAGCAGCTTAGGCCAGGCGGGGGAGCAGTTCTTC. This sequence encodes CASSLGQAGEQFF.

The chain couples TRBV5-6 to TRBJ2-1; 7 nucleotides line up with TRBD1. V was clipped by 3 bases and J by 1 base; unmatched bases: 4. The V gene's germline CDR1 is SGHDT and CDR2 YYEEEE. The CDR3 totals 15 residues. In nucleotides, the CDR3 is TGTGCCAGCAGCTCTTACAGGGGATCCTACAATGAGCAGTTCTTC. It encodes CASSSYRGSYNEQFF.

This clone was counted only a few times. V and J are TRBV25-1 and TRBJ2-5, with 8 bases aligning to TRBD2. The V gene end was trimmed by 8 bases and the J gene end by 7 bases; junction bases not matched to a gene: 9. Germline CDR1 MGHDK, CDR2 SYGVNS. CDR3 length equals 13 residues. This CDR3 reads CASREGEGRTQYF. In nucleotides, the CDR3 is TGTGCCAGCCGGGAGGGGGAGGGACGGACCCAGTACTTC.

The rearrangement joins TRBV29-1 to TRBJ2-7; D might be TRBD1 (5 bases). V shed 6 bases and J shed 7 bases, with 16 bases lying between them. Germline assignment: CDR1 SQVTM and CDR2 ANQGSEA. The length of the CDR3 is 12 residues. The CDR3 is CSVRAQGGEQYF. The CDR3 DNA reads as TGCAGCGTCCGGGCGCAGGGTGGGGAGCAGTACTTC.

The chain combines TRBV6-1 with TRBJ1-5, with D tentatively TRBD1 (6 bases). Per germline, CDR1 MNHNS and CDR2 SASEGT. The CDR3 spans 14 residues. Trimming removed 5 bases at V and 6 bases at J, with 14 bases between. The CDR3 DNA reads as TGTGCCAGCAGTATGACAGGTGCGGGTCAGCCCCAGCATTTT. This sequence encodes CASSMTGAGQPQHF.

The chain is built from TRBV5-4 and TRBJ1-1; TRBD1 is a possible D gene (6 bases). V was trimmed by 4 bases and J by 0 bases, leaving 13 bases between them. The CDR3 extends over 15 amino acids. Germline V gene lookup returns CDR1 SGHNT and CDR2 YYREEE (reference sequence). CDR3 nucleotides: TGTGCCAGCAGCCCGGGACAACTTATGAACACTGAAGCTTTCTTT. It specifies CASSPGQLMNTEAFF.

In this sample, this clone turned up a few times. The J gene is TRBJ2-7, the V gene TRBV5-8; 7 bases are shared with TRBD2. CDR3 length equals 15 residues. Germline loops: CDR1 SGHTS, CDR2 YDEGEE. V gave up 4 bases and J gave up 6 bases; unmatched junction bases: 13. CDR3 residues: CASSLPAGREGEQYF. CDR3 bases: TGTGCCAGCAGCCTTCCGGCGGGCAGGGAGGGCGAGCAGTACTTC. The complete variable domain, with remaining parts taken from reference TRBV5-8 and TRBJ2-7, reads EAGVTQSPTHLIKTRGQQATLRCSPISGHTSVYWYQQALGLGLQFLLWYDEGEERNRGNFPPRFSGRQFPNYSSELNVNALELEDSALYLCASSLPAGREGEQYFGPGTRLTVT.